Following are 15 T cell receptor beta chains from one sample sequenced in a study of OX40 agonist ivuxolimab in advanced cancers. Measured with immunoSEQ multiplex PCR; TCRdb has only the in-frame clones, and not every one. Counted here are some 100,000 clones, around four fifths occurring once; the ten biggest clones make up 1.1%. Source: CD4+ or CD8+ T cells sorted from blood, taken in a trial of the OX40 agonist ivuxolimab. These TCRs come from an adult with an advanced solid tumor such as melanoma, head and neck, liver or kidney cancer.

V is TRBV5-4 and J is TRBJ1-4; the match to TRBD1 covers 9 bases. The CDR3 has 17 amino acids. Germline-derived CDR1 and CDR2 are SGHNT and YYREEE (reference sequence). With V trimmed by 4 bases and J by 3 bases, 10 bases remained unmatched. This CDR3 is CASSLGTGHVANEKLFF. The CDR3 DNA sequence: TGTGCCAGCAGCCTCGGGACAGGGCATGTGGCTAATGAAAAACTGTTTTTT.

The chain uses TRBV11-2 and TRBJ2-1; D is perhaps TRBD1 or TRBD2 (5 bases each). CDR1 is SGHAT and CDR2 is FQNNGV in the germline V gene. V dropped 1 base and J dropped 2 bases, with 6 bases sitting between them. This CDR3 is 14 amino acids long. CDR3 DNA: TGTGCCAGCAGCTTAGGGGGGACCTACAATGAGCAGTTCTTC. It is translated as CASSLGGTYNEQFF.

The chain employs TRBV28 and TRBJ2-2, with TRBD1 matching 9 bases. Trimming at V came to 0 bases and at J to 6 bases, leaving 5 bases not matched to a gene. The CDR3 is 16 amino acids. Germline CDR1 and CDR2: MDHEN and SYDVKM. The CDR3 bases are TGTGCCAGCAGTTTATGGAGGACAGGGGAGGCCGGGGAGCTGTTTTTT. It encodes CASSLWRTGEAGELFF.

CDR3 bases: TGTGCCAGCAGCGGGCCCGGAAGTACTGAAGCTTTCTTT. Translation: CASSGPGSTEAFF. The chain joins TRBV9 to TRBJ1-1; D uncertain. CDR3 length: 13 residues. Germline CDR1 and CDR2: SGDLS and YYNGEE. V was shortened by 3 bases and J by 5 bases, with 11 bases between the two germline ends.

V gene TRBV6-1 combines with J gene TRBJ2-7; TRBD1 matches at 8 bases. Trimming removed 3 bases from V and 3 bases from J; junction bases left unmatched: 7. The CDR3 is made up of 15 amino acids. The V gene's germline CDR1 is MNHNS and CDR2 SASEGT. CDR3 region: CASSDRQGKNYEQYF. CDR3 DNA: TGTGCCAGCAGTGACCGACAGGGGAAAAACTACGAGCAGTACTTC.

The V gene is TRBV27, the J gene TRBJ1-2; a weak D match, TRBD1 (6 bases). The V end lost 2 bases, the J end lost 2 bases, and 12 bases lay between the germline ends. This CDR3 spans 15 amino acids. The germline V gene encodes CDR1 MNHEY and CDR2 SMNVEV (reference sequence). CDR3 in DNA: TGTGCCAGCAGTTTAAGGGGGACGGGAAACTATGGCTACACCTTC. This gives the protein CASSLRGTGNYGYTF.

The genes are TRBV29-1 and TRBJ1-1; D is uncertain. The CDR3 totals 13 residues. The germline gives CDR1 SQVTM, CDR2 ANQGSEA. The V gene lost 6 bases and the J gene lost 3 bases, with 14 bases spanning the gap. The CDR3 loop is CSVRLGLDTEAFF. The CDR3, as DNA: TGCAGCGTACGACTGGGATTGGACACTGAAGCTTTCTTT.

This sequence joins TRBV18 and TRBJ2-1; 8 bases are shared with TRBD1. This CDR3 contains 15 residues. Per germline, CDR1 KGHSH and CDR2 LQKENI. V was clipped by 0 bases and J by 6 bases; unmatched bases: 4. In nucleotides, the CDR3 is TGTGCCAGCTCACCACCGGTTACAGGGGGCAATGAGCAGTTCTTC. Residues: CASSPPVTGGNEQFF.

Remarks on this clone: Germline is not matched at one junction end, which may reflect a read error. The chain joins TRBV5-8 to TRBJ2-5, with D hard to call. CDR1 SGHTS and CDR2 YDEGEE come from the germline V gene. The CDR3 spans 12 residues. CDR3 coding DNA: TGTGCCAGCAGCTACAGCCAAGAGGCCCAGTACTTC. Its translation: CASSYSQEAQYF.

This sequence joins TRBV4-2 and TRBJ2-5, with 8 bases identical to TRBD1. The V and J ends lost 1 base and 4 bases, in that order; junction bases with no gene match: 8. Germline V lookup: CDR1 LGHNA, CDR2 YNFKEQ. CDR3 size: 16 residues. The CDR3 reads CASSQGLQGGLETQYF. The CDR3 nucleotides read TGTGCCAGCAGCCAAGGGTTACAGGGGGGCTTAGAGACCCAGTACTTC.

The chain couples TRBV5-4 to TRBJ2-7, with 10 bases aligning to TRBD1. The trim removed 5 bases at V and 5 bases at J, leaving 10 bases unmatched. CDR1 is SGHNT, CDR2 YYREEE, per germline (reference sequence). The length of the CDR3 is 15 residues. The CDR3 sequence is CASRTMGQGFHEQYV. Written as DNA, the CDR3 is TGTGCCAGCAGAACCATGGGACAGGGGTTCCACGAGCAGTACGTC.

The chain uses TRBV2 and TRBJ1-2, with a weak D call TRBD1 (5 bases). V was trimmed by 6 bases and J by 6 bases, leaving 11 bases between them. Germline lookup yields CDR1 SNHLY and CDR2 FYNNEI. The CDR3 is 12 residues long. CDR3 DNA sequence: TGTGCCAGCAGGGCAGGGCAGGATGGCTACACCTTC. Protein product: CASRAGQDGYTF.

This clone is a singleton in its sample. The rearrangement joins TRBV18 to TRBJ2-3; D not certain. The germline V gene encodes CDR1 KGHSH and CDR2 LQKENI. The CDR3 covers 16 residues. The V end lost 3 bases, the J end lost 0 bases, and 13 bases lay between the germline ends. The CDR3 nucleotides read TGTGCCAGCTCACCCGTGGGTGGCTCTAGCACAGATACGCAGTATTTT. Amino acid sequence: CASSPVGGSSTDTQYF.

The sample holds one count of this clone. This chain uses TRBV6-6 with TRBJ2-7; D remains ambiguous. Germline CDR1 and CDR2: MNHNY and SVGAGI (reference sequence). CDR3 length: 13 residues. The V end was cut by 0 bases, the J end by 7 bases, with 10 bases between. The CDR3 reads CASSYSKDREQYF. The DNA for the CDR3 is TGTGCCAGCAGTTACTCAAAGGATCGGGAGCAGTACTTC.

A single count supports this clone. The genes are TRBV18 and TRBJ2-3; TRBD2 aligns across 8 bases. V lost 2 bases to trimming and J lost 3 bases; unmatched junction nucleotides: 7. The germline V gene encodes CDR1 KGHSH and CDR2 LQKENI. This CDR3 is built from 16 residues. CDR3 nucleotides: TGTGCCAGCTCACCATTCCGGGGGGGCCAAACAGATACGCAGTATTTT. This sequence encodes CASSPFRGGQTDTQYF.